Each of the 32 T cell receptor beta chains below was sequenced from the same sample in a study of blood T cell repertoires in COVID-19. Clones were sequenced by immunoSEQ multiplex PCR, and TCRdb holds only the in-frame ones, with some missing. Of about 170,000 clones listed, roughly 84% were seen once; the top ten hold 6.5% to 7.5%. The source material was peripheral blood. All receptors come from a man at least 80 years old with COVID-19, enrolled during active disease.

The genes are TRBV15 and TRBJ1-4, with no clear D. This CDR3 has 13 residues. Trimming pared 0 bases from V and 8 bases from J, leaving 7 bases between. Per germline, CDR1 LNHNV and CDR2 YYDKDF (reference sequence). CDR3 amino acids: CATSRDKKEKLFF. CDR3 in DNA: TGTGCCACCAGCAGAGATAAAAAAGAAAAACTGTTTTTT.

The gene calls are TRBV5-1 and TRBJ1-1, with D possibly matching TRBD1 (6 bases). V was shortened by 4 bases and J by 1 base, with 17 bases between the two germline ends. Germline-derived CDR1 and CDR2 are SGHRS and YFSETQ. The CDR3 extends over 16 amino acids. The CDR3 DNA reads TGCGCCAGCAGCGTTATTATTACAGGGCCGAACACTGAAGCTTTCTTT. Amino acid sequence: CASSVIITGPNTEAFF.

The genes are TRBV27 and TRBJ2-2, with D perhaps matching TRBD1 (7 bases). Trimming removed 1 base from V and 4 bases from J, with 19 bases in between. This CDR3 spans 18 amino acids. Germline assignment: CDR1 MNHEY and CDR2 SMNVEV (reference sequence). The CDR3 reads CASSLYRGGGAGTGELFF. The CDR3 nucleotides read TGTGCCAGCAGTTTATACCGTGGAGGGGGCGCGGGCACCGGGGAGCTGTTTTTT.

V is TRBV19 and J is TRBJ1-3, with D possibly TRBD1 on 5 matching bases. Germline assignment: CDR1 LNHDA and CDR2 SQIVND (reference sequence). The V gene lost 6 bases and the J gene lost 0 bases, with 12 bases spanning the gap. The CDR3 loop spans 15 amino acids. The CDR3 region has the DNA TGTGCCAGTAGCCTGACAGCCTTCTCTGGAAACACCATATATTTT. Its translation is CASSLTAFSGNTIYF.

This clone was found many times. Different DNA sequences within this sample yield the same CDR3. The DNA of the CDR3 is TGTGCCAGCAGCTTGGTCCCCGGAGAGACCCAGTACTTC. This codes for CASSLVPGETQYF. The chain combines TRBV5-5 with TRBJ2-5; no reliable D call. Trimming cost V 0 bases and J 4 bases, with 7 bases left between them. From germline, CDR1 is SGHKS and CDR2 YYEKEE (reference sequence). There are 13 residues in the CDR3.

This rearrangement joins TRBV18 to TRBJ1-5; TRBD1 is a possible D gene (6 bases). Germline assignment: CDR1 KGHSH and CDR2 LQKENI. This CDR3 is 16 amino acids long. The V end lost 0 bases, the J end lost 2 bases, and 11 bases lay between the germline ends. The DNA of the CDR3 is TGTGCCAGCTCACCACCGGCAGGGGCAGGCAATCAGCCCCAGCATTTT. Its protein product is CASSPPAGAGNQPQHF. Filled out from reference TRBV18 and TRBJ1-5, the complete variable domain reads NAGVMQNPRHLVRRRGQEARLRCSPMKGHSHVYWYRQLPEEGLKFMVYLQKENIIDESGMPKERFSAEFPKEGPSILRIQQVVRGDSAAYFCASSPPAGAGNQPQHFGDGTRLSIL.

The CDR3 DNA is TGTGCCAGCAGTCCCAGCGGGGGGGTAGGCTACACCTTC. Its protein is CASSPSGGVGYTF. This chain uses TRBV27 with TRBJ1-2; a weak D match, TRBD1 (5 bases). This CDR3 region has 13 residues. V lost 5 bases, J lost 8 bases, and 15 bases lay in between. Germline V CDR1 and CDR2: MNHEY, SMNVEV (reference sequence).

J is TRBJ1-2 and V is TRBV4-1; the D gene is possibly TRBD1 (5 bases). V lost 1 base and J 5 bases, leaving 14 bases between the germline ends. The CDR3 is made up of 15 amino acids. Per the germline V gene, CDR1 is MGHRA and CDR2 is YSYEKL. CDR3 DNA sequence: TGCGCCAGCAGCCAAGGCCCAGGGTTGGAGTATGGCTACACCTTC. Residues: CASSQGPGLEYGYTF.

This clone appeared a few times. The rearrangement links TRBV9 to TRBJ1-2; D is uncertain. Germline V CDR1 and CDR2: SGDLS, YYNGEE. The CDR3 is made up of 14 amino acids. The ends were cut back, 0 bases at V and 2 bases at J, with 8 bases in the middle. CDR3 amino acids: CASSVGWQNYGYTF. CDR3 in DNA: TGTGCCAGCAGCGTAGGGTGGCAGAACTATGGCTACACCTTC. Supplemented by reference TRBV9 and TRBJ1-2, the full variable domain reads DSGVTQTPKHLITATGQRVTLRCSPRSGDLSVYWYQQSLDQGLQFLIQYYNGEERAKGNILERFSAQQFPDLHSELNLSSLELGDSALYFCASSVGWQNYGYTFGSGTRLTVV.

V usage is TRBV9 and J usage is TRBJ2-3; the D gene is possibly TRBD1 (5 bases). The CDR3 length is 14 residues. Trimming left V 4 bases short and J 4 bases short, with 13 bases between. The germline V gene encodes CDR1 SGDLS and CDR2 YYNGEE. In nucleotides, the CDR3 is TGTGCCAGCAGCTCCTTAGGGGCTCCAGATACGCAGTATTTT. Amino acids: CASSSLGAPDTQYF.

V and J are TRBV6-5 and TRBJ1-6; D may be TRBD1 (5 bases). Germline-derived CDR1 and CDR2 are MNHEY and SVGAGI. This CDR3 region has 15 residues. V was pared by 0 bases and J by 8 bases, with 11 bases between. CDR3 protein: CASSYSNRIDSPLHF. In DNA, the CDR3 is TGTGCCAGCAGTTACTCAAACAGGATTGATTCACCCCTCCACTTT.

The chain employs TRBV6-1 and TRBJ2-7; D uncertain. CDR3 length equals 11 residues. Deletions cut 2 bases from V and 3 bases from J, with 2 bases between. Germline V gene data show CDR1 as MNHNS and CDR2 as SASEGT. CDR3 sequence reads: CASSEYYEQYF. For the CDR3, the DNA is TGTGCCAGCAGTGAATACTACGAGCAGTACTTC.

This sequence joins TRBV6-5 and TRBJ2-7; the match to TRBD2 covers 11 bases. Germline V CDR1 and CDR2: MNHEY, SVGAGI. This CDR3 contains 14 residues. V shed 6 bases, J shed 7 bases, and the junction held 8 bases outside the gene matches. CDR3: CASRASGGPGEQYF. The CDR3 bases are TGTGCCAGCAGGGCTAGCGGGGGGCCGGGGGAGCAGTACTTC.

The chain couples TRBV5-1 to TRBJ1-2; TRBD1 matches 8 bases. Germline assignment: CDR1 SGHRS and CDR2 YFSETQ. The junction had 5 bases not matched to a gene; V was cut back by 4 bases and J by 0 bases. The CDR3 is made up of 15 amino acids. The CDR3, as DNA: TGCGCCAGCAGCCGGGGACAGGCTACTAACTATGGCTACACCTTC. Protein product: CASSRGQATNYGYTF. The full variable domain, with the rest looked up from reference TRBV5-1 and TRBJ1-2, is KAGVTQTPRYLIKTRGQQVTLSCSPISGHRSVSWYQQTPGQGLQFLFEYFSETQRNKGNFPGRFSGRQFSNSRSEMNVSTLELGDSALYLCASSRGQATNYGYTFGSGTRLTVV.

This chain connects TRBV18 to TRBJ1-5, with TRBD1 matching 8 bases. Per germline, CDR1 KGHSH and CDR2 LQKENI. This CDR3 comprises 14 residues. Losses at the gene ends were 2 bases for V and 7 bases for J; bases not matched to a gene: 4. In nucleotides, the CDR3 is TGTGCCAGCTCACCAACAGGGGGGAAGCAGCCCCAGCATTTT. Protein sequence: CASSPTGGKQPQHF.

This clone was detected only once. CDR3 sequence reads: CASSEALRTASNYGYTF. DNA of the CDR3: TGTGCCAGCAGTGAAGCGCTTCGGACAGCGTCTAACTATGGCTACACCTTC. The chain combines TRBV6-1 with TRBJ1-2; D might be TRBD1 (6 bases). Germline V lookup: CDR1 MNHNS, CDR2 SASEGT. The CDR3 has 17 amino acids. The germline V and J ends were trimmed by 0 bases and 0 bases, with 14 bases remaining between them.

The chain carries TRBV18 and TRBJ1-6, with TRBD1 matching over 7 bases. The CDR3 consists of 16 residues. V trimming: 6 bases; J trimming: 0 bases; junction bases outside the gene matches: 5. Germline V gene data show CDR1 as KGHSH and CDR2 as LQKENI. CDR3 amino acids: CASSSGQSSYNSPLHF. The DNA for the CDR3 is TGTGCCAGCTCCTCGGGACAGAGCTCCTATAATTCACCCCTCCACTTT.

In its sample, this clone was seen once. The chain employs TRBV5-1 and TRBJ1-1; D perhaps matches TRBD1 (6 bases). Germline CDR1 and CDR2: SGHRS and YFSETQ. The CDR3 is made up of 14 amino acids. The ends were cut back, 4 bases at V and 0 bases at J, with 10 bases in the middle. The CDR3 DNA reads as TGCGCCAGCAGCATAGGACAGATGAACACTGAAGCTTTCTTT. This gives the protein CASSIGQMNTEAFF.

The CDR3 loop is CASSQGASFEQYF. The CDR3 DNA is TGTGCCAGCTCACAGGGGGCATCGTTCGAGCAGTACTTC. V gene TRBV18 combines with J gene TRBJ2-7; 7 nucleotides align to TRBD1. Germline-derived CDR1 and CDR2 are KGHSH and LQKENI. The ends lost 4 bases at V and 6 bases at J; junction bases unmatched: 6. CDR3 size: 13 residues.

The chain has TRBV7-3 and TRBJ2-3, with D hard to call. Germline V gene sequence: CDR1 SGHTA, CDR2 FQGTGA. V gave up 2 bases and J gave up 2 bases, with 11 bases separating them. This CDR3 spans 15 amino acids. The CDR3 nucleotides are TGTGCCAGCAGCTTATCCGTGGCCCACACAGATACGCAGTATTTT. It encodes CASSLSVAHTDTQYF. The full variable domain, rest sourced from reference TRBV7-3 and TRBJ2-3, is GAGVSQTPSNKVTEKGKYVELRCDPISGHTALYWYRQSLGQGPEFLIYFQGTGAADDSGLPNDRFFAVRPEGSVSTLKIQRTERGDSAVYLCASSLSVAHTDTQYFGPGTRLTVL.

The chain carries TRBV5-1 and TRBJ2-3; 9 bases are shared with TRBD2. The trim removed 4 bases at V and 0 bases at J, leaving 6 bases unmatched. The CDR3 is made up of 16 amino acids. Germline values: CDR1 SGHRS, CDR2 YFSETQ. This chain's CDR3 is CASSTLAGASTDTQYF. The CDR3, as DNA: TGCGCCAGCAGCACATTAGCGGGAGCTAGCACAGATACGCAGTATTTT.

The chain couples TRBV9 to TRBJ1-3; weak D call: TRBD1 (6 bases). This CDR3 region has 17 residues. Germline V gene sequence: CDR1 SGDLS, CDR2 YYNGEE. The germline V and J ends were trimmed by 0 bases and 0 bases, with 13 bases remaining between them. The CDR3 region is CASSVGGQPGSGNTIYF. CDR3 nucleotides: TGTGCCAGCAGCGTAGGGGGGCAGCCGGGCTCTGGAAACACCATATATTTT.

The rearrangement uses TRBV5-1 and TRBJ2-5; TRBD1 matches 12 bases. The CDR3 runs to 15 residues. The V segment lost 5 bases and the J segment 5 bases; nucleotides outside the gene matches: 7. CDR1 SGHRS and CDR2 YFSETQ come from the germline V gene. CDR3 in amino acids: CASSTGTGGGETQYF. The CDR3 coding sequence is TGCGCCAGCAGTACCGGGACAGGGGGCGGGGAGACCCAGTACTTC.

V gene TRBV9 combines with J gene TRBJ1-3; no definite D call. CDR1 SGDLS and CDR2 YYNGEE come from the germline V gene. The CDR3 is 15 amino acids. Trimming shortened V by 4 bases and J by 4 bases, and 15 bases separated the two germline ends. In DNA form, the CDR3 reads TGTGCCAGCAGCCCGAGTATGGGCTCGGGAAACACCATATATTTT. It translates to CASSPSMGSGNTIYF.

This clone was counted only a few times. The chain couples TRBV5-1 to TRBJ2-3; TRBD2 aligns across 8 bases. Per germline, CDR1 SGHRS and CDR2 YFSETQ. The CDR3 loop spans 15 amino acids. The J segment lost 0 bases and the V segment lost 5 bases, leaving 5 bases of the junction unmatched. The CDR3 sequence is CASRYGGDSTDTQYF. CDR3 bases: TGCGCCAGCAGATACGGGGGGGACAGCACAGATACGCAGTATTTT.

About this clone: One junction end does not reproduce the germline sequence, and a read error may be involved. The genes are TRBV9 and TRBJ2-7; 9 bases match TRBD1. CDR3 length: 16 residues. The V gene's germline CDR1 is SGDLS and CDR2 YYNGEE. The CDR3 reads CASSPRGDRVSSEQYF. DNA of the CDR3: TGTGCCAGCAGCCCCCGGGGGGACAGGGTGTCCTCCGAGCAGTACTTC. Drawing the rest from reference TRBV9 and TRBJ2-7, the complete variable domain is DSGVTQTPKHLITATGQRVTLRCSPRSGDLSVYWYQQSLDQGLQFLIQYYNGEERAKGNILERFSAQQFPDLHSELNLSSLELGDSALYFCASSPRGDRVSSEQYFGPGTRLTVT.

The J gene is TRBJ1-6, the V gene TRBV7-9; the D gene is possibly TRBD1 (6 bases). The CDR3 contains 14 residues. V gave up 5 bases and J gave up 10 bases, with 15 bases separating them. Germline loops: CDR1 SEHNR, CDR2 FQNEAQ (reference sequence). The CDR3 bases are TGTGCCAGCAGCCCCATGGGGGGGCGGTCACCCCTCCACTTT. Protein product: CASSPMGGRSPLHF.

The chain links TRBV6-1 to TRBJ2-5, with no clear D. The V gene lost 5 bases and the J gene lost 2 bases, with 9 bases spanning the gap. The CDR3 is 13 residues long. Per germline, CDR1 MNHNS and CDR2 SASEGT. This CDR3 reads CASSRLWQETQYF. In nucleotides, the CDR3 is TGTGCCAGCAGTAGACTCTGGCAAGAGACCCAGTACTTC.

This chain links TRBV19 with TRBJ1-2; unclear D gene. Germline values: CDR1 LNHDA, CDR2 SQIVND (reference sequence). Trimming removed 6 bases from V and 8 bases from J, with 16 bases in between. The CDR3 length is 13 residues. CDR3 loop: CASSYGDGYGYTF. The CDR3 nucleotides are TGTGCCAGTAGCTACGGAGACGGTTACGGCTACACCTTC. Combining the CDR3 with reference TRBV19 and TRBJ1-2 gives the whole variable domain DGGITQSPKYLFRKEGQNVTLSCEQNLNHDAMYWYRQDPGQGLRLIYYSQIVNDFQKGDIAEGYSVSREKKESFPLTVTSAQKNPTAFYLCASSYGDGYGYTFGSGTRLTVV.

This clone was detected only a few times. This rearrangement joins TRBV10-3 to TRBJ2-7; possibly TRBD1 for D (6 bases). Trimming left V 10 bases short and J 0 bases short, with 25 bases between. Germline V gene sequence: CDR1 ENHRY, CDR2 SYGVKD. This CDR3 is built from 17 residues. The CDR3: CATLPAPGHSSSYEQYF. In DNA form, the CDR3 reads TGTGCCACCCTCCCGGCCCCGGGACATTCGAGCTCCTACGAGCAGTACTTC.

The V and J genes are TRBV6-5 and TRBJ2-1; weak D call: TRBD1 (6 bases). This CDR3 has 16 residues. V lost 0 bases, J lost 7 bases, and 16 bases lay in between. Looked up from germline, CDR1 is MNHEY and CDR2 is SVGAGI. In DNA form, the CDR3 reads TGTGCCAGCAGTTACTCTAGGTGGGCAGGGGATAATGAGCAGTTCTTC. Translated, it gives CASSYSRWAGDNEQFF.

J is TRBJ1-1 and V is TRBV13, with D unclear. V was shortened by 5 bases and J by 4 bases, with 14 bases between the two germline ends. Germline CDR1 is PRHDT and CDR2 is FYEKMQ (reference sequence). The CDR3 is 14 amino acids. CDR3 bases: TGTGCCAGCAGCCCCCGCCGGGGATCCACTGAAGCTTTCTTT. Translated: CASSPRRGSTEAFF.